The clone carrying this T cell receptor (beta chain) appeared many times. The antigen remains unidentified. The source of the sample is a study of tumor and adjacent non-tumor tissue in lung cancer. The wider study: Samples averaged roughly 4.4 million productive TCRbeta reads each. Overall study results and limits: Tumor TCR diversity, when higher, was linked to shorter survival.

A modified ARM-PCR protocol with three rounds of nested PCR amplified TCRbeta. TCRdb recomputed calls from the multiplex PCR reads with MiXCR, one row per CDR3 protein. Seen here are 100,000 to 150,000 distinct CDR3 sequences, 66% observed once, and the top ten hold about 13%. CDR1 is MNHEY and CDR2 is SVGEGT in the germline V gene. V dropped 6 bases and J dropped 6 bases, with 12 bases sitting between them. The CDR3 contains 12 residues. RNA was extracted from bulk tissue without any cell sorting. This clonotype was obtained from a man aged 25 to 40 with non-small cell lung cancer. The rearrangement uses TRBV6-2 or TRBV6-3 and TRBJ2-7; possible D gene TRBD1, 5 bases. Sequencing was carried out using lung tumor tissue. CDR3 amino acids: CASSRGQGEQYF. CDR3 nucleotide sequence: TGTGCCAGCAGCCGAGGACAAGGCGAGCAGTACTTC.